Below are 4 T cell receptor beta chains sequenced from a single sample in a study of cytomegalovirus exposure and HLA in healthy donors. The PCR had 60 Vbeta and 13 Jbeta primers. Produced via immunoSEQ multiplex PCR; TCRdb's table is partial and in-frame only. The table includes 150,000 to 200,000 clones, 65% to 90% detected once. The specimen sequenced was PBMCs. The receptors derive from a woman aged 45-59 years in good health and CMV-seronegative.

The rearrangement joins TRBV27 to TRBJ1-2; 8 positions match TRBD1. The V and J ends lost 5 bases and 4 bases, in that order; junction bases with no gene match: 9. This CDR3 region has 15 residues. The germline CDR1 and CDR2 sequences are MNHEY and SMNVEV (reference sequence). The CDR3 loop is CASSPLGQGPYGYTF. CDR3 in DNA: TGTGCCAGCAGTCCCCTTGGACAGGGACCCTATGGCTACACCTTC.

This clone was detected once. The chain couples TRBV7-2 to TRBJ1-2; a possible D gene is TRBD1 (5 bases). The CDR3 contains 12 residues. Per the germline V gene, CDR1 is SGHTA and CDR2 is FQGNSA. Trimming left V 1 base short and J 8 bases short, with 8 bases between. The CDR3 DNA reads as TGTGCCAGCAGCTTAGGGGGACTAGGCTACACCTTC. This encodes CASSLGGLGYTF.

The chain joins TRBV4-3 to TRBJ2-5, with 10 bases matching TRBD1. Germline values: CDR1 LGHNA, CDR2 YSLEER. This CDR3 region has 13 residues. J was trimmed by 5 bases and V by 4 bases; bases with no gene match: 1. The CDR3 region is CASSRDRGETQYF. CDR3 in DNA: TGCGCCAGCAGCCGGGACAGGGGTGAGACCCAGTACTTC.

This clone has a single count. The gene calls are TRBV30 and TRBJ2-4, with D tentatively TRBD1 (5 bases). Germline CDR1 is GTSNPN and CDR2 is SVGIG (reference sequence). The length of the CDR3 is 13 residues. Trimming took off 3 bases at V and 8 bases at J, with 14 bases between the two ends. CDR3 amino acids: CAWRPRGADIQYF. In nucleotides, the CDR3 is TGTGCCTGGAGGCCTAGGGGTGCGGACATTCAGTACTTC.